The clone carrying this T cell receptor (beta chain) was counted ten times or more. The antigen is not known. Germline V gene data show CDR1 as SQVTM and CDR2 as ANQGSEA. Trimming took off 7 bases at V and 6 bases at J, with 12 bases between the two ends. This CDR3 has 11 amino acids. This sample was taken from a study of CD8 T cells in ankylosing spondylitis. Study-level results: Past studies reported some motif variants in reactive arthritis synovial fluid and blood. The study looked at matched synovial fluid samples from ankylosing spondylitis patients. Disease-linked clones were reported to be significantly enriched there. What seemed typical of ankylosing spondylitis blood was a TCR beta motif built from roughly 8 highly homologous variants.

It was by quantitative 5'-RACE with molecular barcodes that TCR beta libraries were made. TCRdb redid the calling of the 5' RACE reads with MiXCR, one entry per CDR3 protein. This repertoire shows some 87,000 distinct CDR3 sequences, around 27% found once; its top ten account for approximately 59%. J is TRBJ1-2 and V is TRBV29-1; D not resolved. Sequencing was carried out using blood, either unsorted or a sorted T cell fraction (not recorded which). This receptor was taken from a male donor with ankylosing spondylitis or in good health (not recorded which). The CDR3 reads CSGAWGDGYTF. DNA for the CDR3: TGCAGCGGAGCATGGGGAGATGGCTACACCTTC.